What follows is one T cell receptor (beta chain) and its context. These data come from a study of blood T cell repertoires in COVID-19. Per germline, CDR1 ENHRY and CDR2 SYGVKD. After removal of 6 bases from V and 2 bases from J, the junction contained 5 bases not matched to a gene. CDR3 size: 15 residues. As handled by the study authors: Amplifying reference gene primers gave estimates of nucleated cell counts. Clones were sequenced by immunoSEQ multiplex PCR, and TCRdb holds only the in-frame ones, with some missing. The DNA gave D and trimming, while V, J and clone size come from that table. The sample yields about 270,000 clones, around 87% seen once.

The sequence was collected from a woman between 45 and 60 years old with acute or convalescent COVID-19. The J gene is TRBJ2-7, the V gene TRBV10-3; 12 bases line up with TRBD1. The sample comprised peripheral blood. The CDR3 here is CAISSGTGGAYEQYF. DNA of the CDR3: TGTGCCATCAGCTCCGGGACAGGGGGCGCCTACGAGCAGTACTTC.